This T cell receptor beta chain was retrieved from a study of T cells expressing NK-cell markers. About the study: Researchers got TCR beta repertoires out of sorted CD3+CD56+NKG2C+, CD3+CD56+NKG2C- and CD3+CD56-NKG2C+ T cells. HCMV serostatus: seven of eight sequenced donors positive, one negative.

The CDR3 length is 15 residues. TCRdb re-called the 5' RACE reads and catalogs CDR3 proteins one per entry, DNA excluded. This sample's table has roughly 390,000 distinct CDR3 sequences. Broader study findings: No clear determination of HCMV specificity was made for expanded NKG2C+ T cell clones.

A remark on this clonotype: Its specificity is unknown.

The rearrangement uses TRBV12-3 or TRBV12-4 and TRBJ2-5; TCRdb outputs TRBD1, but without DNA this stays unchecked. Sequenced material: blood T cells: a sorted CD56 or NKG2C T cell subset, CD4+ or CD8+ T cells, or bulk PBMC T cells (not recorded which). The TCR originated in a man aged 18-69 years in good health. The CDR3 region is CASSRGEGGRETQYF.